The clone carrying this TCR beta chain appeared a few times. Its antigen is still unknown. This record comes from a study of blood T cells in healthy people across ages. Then a second PCR, running roughly 7 to 11 cycles, was carried out with a sample-barcoded 5' primer and a J-beta primer mix. TCRdb redid the calling of the 5' RACE reads with MiXCR, one entry per CDR3 protein. The sample holds about 970,000 distinct CDR3 sequences; roughly 51% are singletons and the top ten take about 20%. Findings and caveats of the study: Higher diversity, along with more naive CD4+ cells, distinguished long-lived donors from aged donors.

V dropped 1 base and J dropped 0 bases, with 9 bases sitting between them. Looked up from germline, CDR1 is SEHNR and CDR2 is FQNEAQ (reference sequence). The CDR3 covers 15 residues. V and J are TRBV7-9 and TRBJ2-5; D is undetermined. The source of this sequence is a woman in her sixties in good health. Sequenced: blood. CDR3 region: CASSLEYHHQETQYF. DNA of the CDR3: TGTGCCAGCAGCTTAGAGTACCACCACCAAGAGACCCAGTACTTC. The variable domain in full, completed from reference TRBV7-9 and TRBJ2-5, reads DTGVSQNPRHKITKRGQNVTFRCDPISEHNRLYWYRQTLGQGPEFLTYFQNEAQLEKSRLLSDRFSAERPKGSFSTLEIQRTEQGDSAMYLCASSLEYHHQETQYFGPGTRLLVL.